The entry below gives a single T cell receptor beta chain sequence along with its context. CDR1 is KGHDR, CDR2 SFDVKD, per germline. There are 14 residues in the CDR3. V dropped 1 base and J dropped 8 bases, with 13 bases sitting between them. TCRdb reprocessed the 5' RACE reads via MiXCR and lists one record per CDR3 protein. The top ten hold around 25% of the sample, which has roughly 100,000 distinct CDR3 sequences, 9.5% to 15% seen once. This specimen comes from a study of T-cell memory formation after mild COVID-19. This clonotype originated in an adult woman who had mild COVID-19 (a few samples of this study predate the infection). Cell type and time point are not known. The V gene is TRBV24-1, the J gene TRBJ1-2; D remains ambiguous. Material: PBMCs or a T cell subset sorted from them (not recorded which). The CDR3 nucleotides are TGTGCCACCAGTGATTTCTCTGGAGGGAACGGCTACACCTTC. Translating it yields CATSDFSGGNGYTF.